What follows are 28 T cell receptor beta chains derived from one specimen sequenced in a study of blood T cell repertoires in COVID-19. Data came from immunoSEQ multiplex PCR; TCRdb stores just in-frame clones and leaves some out. This table has 85,000 to 110,000 clones, around 90% appearing once. The sequenced material came from peripheral blood. The receptors were gathered from a human donor in a cohort sampled during active COVID-19.

DNA for the CDR3: TGTGCCAGCAGCTTAACCGGGAGTGATAATTCACCCCTCCACTTT. Amino acids: CASSLTGSDNSPLHF. The rearrangement joins TRBV7-3 to TRBJ1-6, with D uncertain. Germline-derived CDR1 and CDR2 are SGHTA and FQGTGA. This CDR3 is 15 amino acids long. Trimming pared 0 bases from V and 5 bases from J, leaving 8 bases between.

The rearrangement links TRBV10-1 to TRBJ2-7; 9 bases agree with TRBD1. This CDR3 has 14 residues. Germline CDR1 reads WNHNN; CDR2 reads SYGVQD (reference sequence). Trimming at V came to 2 bases and at J to 5 bases, leaving 4 bases not matched to a gene. This CDR3 reads CASSEGQGFHEQYF. Written as DNA, the CDR3 is TGCGCCAGCAGTGAGGGACAGGGGTTCCACGAGCAGTACTTC.

There are a few counts of this clone. The chain combines TRBV7-9 with TRBJ2-3; possible D gene TRBD2, 6 bases. The CDR3 totals 13 residues. Per the germline V gene, CDR1 is SEHNR and CDR2 is FQNEAQ (reference sequence). Trimming shortened V by 1 base and J by 6 bases, and 8 bases separated the two germline ends. CDR3 DNA: TGTGCCAGCAGCTTAGTACGGGAGGATACGCAGTATTTT. Translating it yields CASSLVREDTQYF. The full variable domain, with the rest looked up from reference TRBV7-9 and TRBJ2-3, is DTGVSQNPRHKITKRGQNVTFRCDPISEHNRLYWYRQTLGQGPEFLTYFQNEAQLEKSRLLSDRFSAERPKGSFSTLEIQRTEQGDSAMYLCASSLVREDTQYFGPGTRLTVL.

The chain couples TRBV7-9 to TRBJ2-3; 7 bases fit TRBD1. Germline V lookup: CDR1 SEHNR, CDR2 FQNEAQ (reference sequence). The CDR3 covers 14 residues. Trimming at V came to 5 bases and at J to 2 bases, leaving 4 bases not matched to a gene. The CDR3 sequence: CASSLGTATDTQYF. The CDR3 DNA reads TGTGCCAGCAGCCTGGGGACAGCCACAGATACGCAGTATTTT.

This clone was found once. The chain couples TRBV23-1 to TRBJ2-7; 7 positions agree with TRBD1. TRBV23-1 is assigned to the ORF class and has an uncertain function. Trimming at V came to 8 bases and at J to 3 bases, leaving 1 base not matched to a gene. This CDR3 region has 11 residues. CDR3 amino acids: CASGQDYEQYF. The CDR3 nucleotides read TGCGCCAGCGGACAGGACTACGAGCAGTACTTC.

This clone was counted at least ten times. The rearrangement joins TRBV19 to TRBJ1-2; D ambiguous. Trimming cost V 0 bases and J 4 bases, with 3 bases left between them. There are 12 residues in the CDR3. CDR1 is LNHDA, CDR2 SQIVND, per germline (reference sequence). The CDR3 loop reads CASSIDRYGYTF. The CDR3 DNA reads TGTGCCAGTAGTATAGACCGCTATGGCTACACCTTC.

The chain recombines TRBV5-1 with TRBJ1-6; no reliable D call. Germline V gives CDR1 SGHRS, CDR2 YFSETQ. The V and J ends lost 7 bases and 9 bases respectively, with 8 bases between them. This CDR3 contains 11 residues. CDR3 protein: CASGLTSPLHF. CDR3 DNA sequence: TGCGCCAGCGGACTGACTTCACCCCTCCACTTT. The complete variable domain, with remaining parts taken from reference TRBV5-1 and TRBJ1-6, reads KAGVTQTPRYLIKTRGQQVTLSCSPISGHRSVSWYQQTPGQGLQFLFEYFSETQRNKGNFPGRFSGRQFSNSRSEMNVSTLELGDSALYLCASGLTSPLHFGNGTRLTVT.

The chain employs TRBV11-2 and TRBJ1-4; D might be TRBD1 (5 bases). Per germline, CDR1 SGHAT and CDR2 FQNNGV. Deletions cut 1 base from V and 7 bases from J, with 13 bases between. This CDR3 region has 15 residues. The CDR3 nucleotides read TGTGCCAGCAGCTTAGGGGGCAGGGAGGGTGAAAAACTGTTTTTT. Protein: CASSLGGREGEKLFF.

This clone was seen just once. This chain joins TRBV6-5 and TRBJ2-1, with 7 bases that match TRBD2. CDR1 and CDR2 from the germline V gene are MNHEY and SVGAGI. This CDR3 comprises 14 residues. V dropped 9 bases and J dropped 3; count of bases not matched to a gene: 8. The CDR3, as DNA: TGTGCCAGTACCGGGACTACCATCTACAATGAGCAGTTCTTC. Translation: CASTGTTIYNEQFF.

The CDR3 spells CASRQTGQGLDYGYTF. CDR3 nucleotide sequence: TGTGCCAGTAGGCAAACAGGACAGGGATTGGACTATGGCTACACCTTC. The gene calls are TRBV19 and TRBJ1-2; TRBD1 matches at 8 bases. This CDR3 has 16 residues. The V gene end was trimmed by 6 bases and the J gene end by 3 bases; junction bases not matched to a gene: 12. The germline V gene encodes CDR1 LNHDA and CDR2 SQIVND (reference sequence).

A single count supports this clone. This chain joins TRBV12-3 or TRBV12-4 and TRBJ2-5; maybe TRBD1 (5 bases). Trimming removed 7 bases from V and 1 base from J, with 10 bases in between. CDR3 length: 13 amino acids. In nucleotides, the CDR3 is TGTGCCAGCAAAACAGGCCCCCAAGAGACCCAGTACTTC. It encodes CASKTGPQETQYF.

The CDR3 reads CASNSRRANNSPLHF. CDR3 bases: TGTGCCAGCAACTCAAGGAGGGCCAATAATTCACCCCTCCACTTT. The genes are TRBV6-6 and TRBJ1-6; no definite D call. Germline CDR1 and CDR2: MNHNY and SVGAGI (reference sequence). This CDR3 has 15 residues. V dropped 7 bases and J dropped 5 bases, with 15 bases sitting between them.

About this clone: One end of the junction fails to match germline, which may point to a read error. The chain is built from TRBV5-5 and TRBJ2-7; 7 nucleotides align to TRBD1. The CDR3 runs 16 residues. Germline CDR1 SGHKS, CDR2 YYEKEE (reference sequence). CDR3 DNA sequence: TGTGCCAGCAGCTTGGGACAGGGCCCCCCGTCCTCCGAGCAGTACTTC. Amino acids: CASSLGQGPPSSEQYF.

This chain links TRBV11-2 with TRBJ1-1, with D possibly matching TRBD1 (5 bases). Trimming removed 0 bases at V and 8 bases at J, with 10 bases between. The CDR3 is 13 residues long. Per germline, CDR1 SGHAT and CDR2 FQNNGV. This CDR3 reads CASSLDMGPEAFF. The CDR3 nucleotides read TGTGCCAGCAGCTTAGATATGGGGCCAGAAGCTTTCTTT.

CDR3 in amino acids: CASSLRRRGTIYF. CDR3 DNA sequence: TGTGCCAGCAGCTTAAGAAGGCGGGGCACCATATATTTT. The V and J genes are TRBV5-4 and TRBJ1-3; D is ambiguous. The V gene lost 2 bases and the J gene lost 9 bases, with 12 bases spanning the gap. The germline CDR1 and CDR2 sequences are SGHNT and YYREEE (reference sequence). There are 13 residues in the CDR3.

This chain links TRBV5-1 with TRBJ2-1; TRBD2 matches at 7 bases. This CDR3 comprises 13 residues. The germline V gene has CDR1 SGHRS and CDR2 YFSETQ. Losses at the gene ends were 4 bases for V and 2 bases for J; bases not matched to a gene: 0. The CDR3: CASSGGAYNEQFF. CDR3 nucleotide sequence: TGCGCCAGCAGCGGGGGGGCCTACAATGAGCAGTTCTTC.

V and J are TRBV30 and TRBJ2-4; TRBD1 matches at 7 bases. Germline lookup yields CDR1 GTSNPN and CDR2 SVGIG (reference sequence). V was clipped by 4 bases and J by 0 bases; unmatched bases: 9. The CDR3 is 16 residues long. The CDR3 DNA reads as TGTGCCTGGACCACAGGGGCAGGTGTAGCCAAAAACATTCAGTACTTC. This translates into CAWTTGAGVAKNIQYF.

This clone was observed once. The rearrangement uses TRBV6-1 and TRBJ2-7, with TRBD1 identical over 8 bases. The CDR3 runs to 16 residues. Germline V gene lookup returns CDR1 MNHNS and CDR2 SASEGT. The J segment lost 0 bases and the V segment lost 2 bases, leaving 6 bases of the junction unmatched. CDR3 coding DNA: TGTGCCAGCAGTGAATCGACAGGGGTTTCCTCCTACGAGCAGTACTTC. Encoded protein: CASSESTGVSSYEQYF.

V and J are TRBV18 and TRBJ2-4, with a weak D call TRBD1 (5 bases). The CDR3 has 16 residues. Trimming cost V 2 bases and J 2 bases, with 13 bases left between them. The germline V gene encodes CDR1 KGHSH and CDR2 LQKENI. The CDR3 region is CASSPSAQGPKNIQYF. The DNA for the CDR3 is TGTGCCAGCTCACCATCTGCCCAGGGCCCCAAAAACATTCAGTACTTC. Variable domain in full (rest from reference TRBV18 and TRBJ2-4): NAGVMQNPRHLVRRRGQEARLRCSPMKGHSHVYWYRQLPEEGLKFMVYLQKENIIDESGMPKERFSAEFPKEGPSILRIQQVVRGDSAAYFCASSPSAQGPKNIQYFGAGTRLSVL.

This clone was recorded only once. The rearrangement uses TRBV25-1 and TRBJ1-5; no clear D gene. This CDR3 is built from 14 residues. Germline V gene data show CDR1 as MGHDK and CDR2 as SYGVNS. Trimming cost V 7 bases and J 0 bases, with 10 bases left between them. CDR3 protein: CASTGEDSNQPQHF. CDR3 DNA: TGTGCCAGCACGGGAGAAGATAGCAATCAGCCCCAGCATTTT.

The chain has TRBV9 and TRBJ2-7; a weak D match, TRBD1 (5 bases). V was cut by 3 bases and J by 7 bases, with 17 bases left in between. The CDR3 length is 14 residues. CDR1 and CDR2 from the germline V gene are SGDLS and YYNGEE. The DNA of the CDR3 is TGTGCCAGCAGCGCCTTAGGACAACCCTGGGAGCAGTACTTC. Translation gives CASSALGQPWEQYF.

This clone was seen just once. The rearrangement links TRBV5-1 to TRBJ2-3, with D tentatively TRBD1 (6 bases). The V end lost 5 bases, the J end lost 0 bases, and 7 bases lay between the germline ends. CDR3 length: 13 amino acids. Germline CDR1 reads SGHRS; CDR2 reads YFSETQ. The CDR3 protein is CASSGQSTDTQYF. CDR3 DNA sequence: TGCGCCAGCAGTGGACAGAGCACAGATACGCAGTATTTT.

CDR3 nucleotide sequence: TGTGCCAGCAGCTTTAGCGCCTTTGAACTGAGCGAGCAGTTCTTC. Encoded protein: CASSFSAFELSEQFF. The chain has TRBV11-2 and TRBJ2-1; D might be TRBD2 (5 bases). CDR3 length: 15 residues. V was clipped by 3 bases and J by 10 bases, with 19 bases between them. Germline loops: CDR1 SGHAT, CDR2 FQNNGV.

The V call is TRBV6-5, the J call TRBJ2-1; 7 nucleotides agree with TRBD2. The germline CDR1 and CDR2 sequences are MNHEY and SVGAGI. The CDR3 has 14 residues. J was trimmed by 6 bases and V by 5 bases; bases with no gene match: 7. Here the CDR3 DNA reads TGTGCCAGCAGTCAGCGGGGTTGGAGCAATGAGCAGTTCTTC. It specifies CASSQRGWSNEQFF.

V is TRBV6-5 and J is TRBJ1-2; the D is unclear. Germline CDR1 MNHEY, CDR2 SVGAGI. CDR3 size: 14 residues. Deletions cut 2 bases from V and 4 bases from J, with 11 bases between. CDR3 sequence: CASSYGGSTYGYTF. DNA for the CDR3: TGTGCCAGCAGTTACGGAGGCAGCACCTATGGCTACACCTTC.

The rearrangement links TRBV9 to TRBJ1-1; 7 nucleotides align to TRBD1. Trimming took 2 bases from V and 1 from J; bases not matched to a gene: 5. CDR1 is SGDLS, CDR2 YYNGEE, per germline. This CDR3 comprises 15 residues. The CDR3 region has the DNA TGTGCCAGCAGCGTCCGGGACAGAACGAACACTGAAGCTTTCTTT. Protein product: CASSVRDRTNTEAFF.

V and J are TRBV6-1 and TRBJ1-1; D ambiguous. Trimming pared 1 base from V and 3 bases from J, leaving 9 bases between. Germline V gene sequence: CDR1 MNHNS, CDR2 SASEGT. The CDR3 loop spans 14 amino acids. The CDR3 nucleotides are TGTGCCAGCAGTGAAGGGGCGGGATACACTGAAGCTTTCTTT. Its protein is CASSEGAGYTEAFF.

V is TRBV28 and J is TRBJ1-1, with 9 bases identical to TRBD1. Germline-derived CDR1 and CDR2 are MDHEN and SYDVKM. V lost 7 bases to trimming and J lost 1 base; unmatched junction nucleotides: 4. This CDR3 region has 14 residues. This CDR3 reads CASKQGARNTEAFF. The CDR3 coding sequence is TGTGCCAGCAAACAGGGGGCAAGGAACACTGAAGCTTTCTTT.